This TCR delta chain was sequenced in a study of gamma-delta chains in newborns, infants, children. Study details: Microbial exposure reportedly drives polyclonal innate γδ T cell expansion after birth.

Per germline, CDR1 GEAIGNYY and CDR2 EKD. Deletions cut 3 bases from V and 1 base from J, with 20 bases between. The CDR3 totals 17 residues. TCRdb re-called clones from the reads via CATT. The sample has about 1,800 delta-chain clones, around 45% seen once. This receptor was taken from a child who had a fever. Material for sequencing was blood. The genes are TRDV2 and TRDJ1, with D perhaps matching TRDD3 (5 bases). The CDR3 sequence is CACDSVTGHESTDKLIF. The CDR3 region has the DNA TGTGCCTGTGACTCCGTTACTGGCCATGAATCCACCGATAAACTCATCTTT.